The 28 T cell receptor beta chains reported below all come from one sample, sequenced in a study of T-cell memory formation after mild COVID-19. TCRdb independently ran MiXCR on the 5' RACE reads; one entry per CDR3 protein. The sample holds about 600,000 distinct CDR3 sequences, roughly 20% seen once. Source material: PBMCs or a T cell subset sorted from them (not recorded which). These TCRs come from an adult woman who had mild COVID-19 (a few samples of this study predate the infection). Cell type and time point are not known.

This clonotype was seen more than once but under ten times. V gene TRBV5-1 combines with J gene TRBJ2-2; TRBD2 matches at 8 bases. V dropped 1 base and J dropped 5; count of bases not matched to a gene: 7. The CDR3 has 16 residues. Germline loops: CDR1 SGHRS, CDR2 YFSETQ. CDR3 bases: TGCGCCAGCAGCTTGCCCAAGCGGGAGATAACCGGGGAGCTGTTTTTT. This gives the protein CASSLPKREITGELFF.

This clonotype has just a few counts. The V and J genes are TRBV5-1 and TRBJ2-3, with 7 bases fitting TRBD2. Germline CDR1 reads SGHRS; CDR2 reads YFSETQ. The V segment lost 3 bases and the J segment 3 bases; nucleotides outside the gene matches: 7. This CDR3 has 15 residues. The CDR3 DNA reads TGCGCCAGCAGCTCGGGGGAGGGGCAGACAGATACGCAGTATTTT. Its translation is CASSSGEGQTDTQYF.

The DNA of the CDR3 is TGCGCCAGCAGCTTCGACAGGGGCGGGGAGCAGTTCTTC. Residues: CASSFDRGGEQFF. This chain connects TRBV5-1 to TRBJ2-1, with 8 bases identical to TRBD1. Losses at the gene ends were 2 bases for V and 10 bases for J; bases not matched to a gene: 5. The CDR3 length is 13 residues. CDR1 and CDR2 from the germline V gene are SGHRS and YFSETQ. Supplemented by reference TRBV5-1 and TRBJ2-1, the full variable domain reads KAGVTQTPRYLIKTRGQQVTLSCSPISGHRSVSWYQQTPGQGLQFLFEYFSETQRNKGNFPGRFSGRQFSNSRSEMNVSTLELGDSALYLCASSFDRGGEQFFGPGTRLTVL.

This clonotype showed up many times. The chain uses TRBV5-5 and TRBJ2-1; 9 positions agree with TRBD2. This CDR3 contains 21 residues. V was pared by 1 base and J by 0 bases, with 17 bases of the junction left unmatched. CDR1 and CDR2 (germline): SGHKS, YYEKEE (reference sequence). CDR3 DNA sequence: TGTGCCAGCAGCTTGTATCGCGGGAGGGCCGCTATAATGAGCTCCTACAATGAGCAGTTCTTC. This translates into CASSLYRGRAAIMSSYNEQFF.

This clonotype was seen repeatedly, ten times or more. The CDR3 sequence: CASSWRAASTDTQYF. In DNA form, the CDR3 reads TGTGCCAGCAGCTGGAGAGCGGCTAGCACAGATACGCAGTATTTT. The gene calls are TRBV27 and TRBJ2-3; tentatively, D is TRBD2 (5 bases). Germline CDR1 MNHEY, CDR2 SMNVEV (reference sequence). The CDR3 is 15 amino acids. Trimming took off 6 bases at V and 0 bases at J, with 13 bases between the two ends.

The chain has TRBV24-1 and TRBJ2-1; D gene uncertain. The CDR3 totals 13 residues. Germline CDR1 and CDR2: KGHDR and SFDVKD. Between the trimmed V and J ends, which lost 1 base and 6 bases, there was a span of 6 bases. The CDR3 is CATSDFSLNEQFF. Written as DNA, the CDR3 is TGTGCCACCAGTGATTTTTCGCTCAATGAGCAGTTCTTC.

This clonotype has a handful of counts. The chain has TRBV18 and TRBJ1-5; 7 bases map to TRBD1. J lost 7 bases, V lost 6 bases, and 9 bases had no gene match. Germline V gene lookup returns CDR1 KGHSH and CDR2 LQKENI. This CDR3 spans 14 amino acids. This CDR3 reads CASSSQGPGQPQHF. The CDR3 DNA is TGTGCCAGCTCGTCACAGGGGCCAGGGCAGCCCCAGCATTTT.

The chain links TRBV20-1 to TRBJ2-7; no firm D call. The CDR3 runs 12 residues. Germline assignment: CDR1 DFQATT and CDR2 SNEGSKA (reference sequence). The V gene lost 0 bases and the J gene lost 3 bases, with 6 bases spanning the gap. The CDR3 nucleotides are TGCAGTGCTAGAGATAACGGCTACGAGCAGTACTTC. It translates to CSARDNGYEQYF.

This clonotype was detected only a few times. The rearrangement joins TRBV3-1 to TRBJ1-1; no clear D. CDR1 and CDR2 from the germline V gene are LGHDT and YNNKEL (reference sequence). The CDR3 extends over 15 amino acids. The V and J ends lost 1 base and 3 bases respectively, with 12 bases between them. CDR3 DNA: TGTGCCAGCAGCCAAGGCGGGGTACCCTACACTGAAGCTTTCTTT. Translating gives CASSQGGVPYTEAFF.

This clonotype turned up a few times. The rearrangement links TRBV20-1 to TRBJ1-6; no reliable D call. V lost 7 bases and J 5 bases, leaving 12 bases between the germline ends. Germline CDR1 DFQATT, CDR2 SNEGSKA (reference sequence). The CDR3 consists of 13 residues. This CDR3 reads CSGLEGNNSPLHF. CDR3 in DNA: TGCAGTGGACTTGAGGGAAATAATTCACCCCTCCACTTT.

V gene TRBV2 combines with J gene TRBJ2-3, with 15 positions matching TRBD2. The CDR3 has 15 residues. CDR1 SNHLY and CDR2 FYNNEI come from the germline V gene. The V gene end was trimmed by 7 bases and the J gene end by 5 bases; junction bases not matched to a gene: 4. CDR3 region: CASIWTSGRVDTQYF. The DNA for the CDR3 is TGTGCCAGCATCTGGACTAGCGGGAGGGTAGATACGCAGTATTTT.

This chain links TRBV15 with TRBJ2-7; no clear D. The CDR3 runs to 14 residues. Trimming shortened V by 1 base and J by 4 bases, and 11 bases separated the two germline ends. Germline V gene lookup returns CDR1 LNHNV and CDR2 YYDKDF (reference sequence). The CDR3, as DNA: TGTGCCACCAGCAGAGTTATCCAGGTGTACGAGCAGTACTTC. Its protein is CATSRVIQVYEQYF.

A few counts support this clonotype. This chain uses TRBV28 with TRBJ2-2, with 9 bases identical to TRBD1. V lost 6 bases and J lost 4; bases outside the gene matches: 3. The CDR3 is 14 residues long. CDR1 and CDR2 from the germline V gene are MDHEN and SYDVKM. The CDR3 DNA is TGTGCCAGCAGGCTACAGGGGGCCACCGGGGAGCTGTTTTTT. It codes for CASRLQGATGELFF.

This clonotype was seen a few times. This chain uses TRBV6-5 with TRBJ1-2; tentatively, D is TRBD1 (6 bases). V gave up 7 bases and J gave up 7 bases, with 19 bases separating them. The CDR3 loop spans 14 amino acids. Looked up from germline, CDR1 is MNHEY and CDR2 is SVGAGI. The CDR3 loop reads CASTRTTGSRGYTF. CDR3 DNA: TGTGCCAGCACTCGGACAACAGGGAGCCGTGGCTACACCTTC.

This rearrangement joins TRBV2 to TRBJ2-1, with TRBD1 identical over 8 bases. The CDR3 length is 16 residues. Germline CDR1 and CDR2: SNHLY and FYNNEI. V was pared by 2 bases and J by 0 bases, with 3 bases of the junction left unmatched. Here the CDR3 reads CASSETGGGSYNEQFF. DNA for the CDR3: TGTGCCAGCAGTGAAACAGGGGGAGGCTCCTACAATGAGCAGTTCTTC.

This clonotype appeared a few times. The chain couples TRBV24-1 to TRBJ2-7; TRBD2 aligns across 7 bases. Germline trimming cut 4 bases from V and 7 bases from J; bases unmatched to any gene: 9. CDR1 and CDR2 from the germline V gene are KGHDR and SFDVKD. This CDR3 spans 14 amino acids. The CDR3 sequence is CATSDPGSGGEQYF. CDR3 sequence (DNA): TGTGCCACCAGTGACCCAGGTTCGGGGGGAGAGCAGTACTTC.

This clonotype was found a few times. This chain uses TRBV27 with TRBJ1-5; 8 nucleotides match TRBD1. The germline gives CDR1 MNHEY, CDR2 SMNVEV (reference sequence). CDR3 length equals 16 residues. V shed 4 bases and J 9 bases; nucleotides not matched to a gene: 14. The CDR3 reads CASSSSGTGSNTPQHF. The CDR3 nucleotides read TGTGCCAGCAGTTCTTCCGGGACAGGTTCTAATACGCCCCAGCATTTT.

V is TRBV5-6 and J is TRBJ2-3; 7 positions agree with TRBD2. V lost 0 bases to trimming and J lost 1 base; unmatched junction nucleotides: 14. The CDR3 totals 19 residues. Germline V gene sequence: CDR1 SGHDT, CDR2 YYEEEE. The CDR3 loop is CASSLGWPGGSVGTDTQYF. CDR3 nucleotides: TGTGCCAGCAGCTTGGGATGGCCCGGGGGGTCGGTCGGCACAGATACGCAGTATTTT.

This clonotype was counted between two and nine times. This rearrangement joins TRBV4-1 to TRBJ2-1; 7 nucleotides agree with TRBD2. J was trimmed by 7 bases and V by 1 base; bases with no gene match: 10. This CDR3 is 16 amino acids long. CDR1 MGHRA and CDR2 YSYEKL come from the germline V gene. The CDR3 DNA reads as TGCGCCAGCAGCCAAGTCCCAGGGCCCGGGGGGAATGAGCAGTTCTTC. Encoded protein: CASSQVPGPGGNEQFF.

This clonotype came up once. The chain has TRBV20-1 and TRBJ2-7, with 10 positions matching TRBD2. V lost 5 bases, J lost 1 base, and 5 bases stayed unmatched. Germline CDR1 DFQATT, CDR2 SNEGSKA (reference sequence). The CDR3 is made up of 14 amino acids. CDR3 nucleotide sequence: TGCAGTGCTCCTAAACTAGCGGGGTCCTACGAGCAGTACTTC. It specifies CSAPKLAGSYEQYF.

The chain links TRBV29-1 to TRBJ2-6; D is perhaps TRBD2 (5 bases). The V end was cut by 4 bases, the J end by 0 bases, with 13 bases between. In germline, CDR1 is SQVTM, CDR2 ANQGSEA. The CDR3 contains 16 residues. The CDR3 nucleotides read TGCAGCGTTGGTCGGACTCAACTCTCTGGGGCCAACGTCCTGACTTTC. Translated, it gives CSVGRTQLSGANVLTF.

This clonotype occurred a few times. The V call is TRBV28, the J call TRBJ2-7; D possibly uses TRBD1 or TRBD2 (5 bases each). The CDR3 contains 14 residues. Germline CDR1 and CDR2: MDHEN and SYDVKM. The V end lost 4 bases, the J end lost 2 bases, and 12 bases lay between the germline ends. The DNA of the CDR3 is TGTGCCAGCAGTTCCTGGGACGGTACCTACGAGCAGTACTTC. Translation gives CASSSWDGTYEQYF.

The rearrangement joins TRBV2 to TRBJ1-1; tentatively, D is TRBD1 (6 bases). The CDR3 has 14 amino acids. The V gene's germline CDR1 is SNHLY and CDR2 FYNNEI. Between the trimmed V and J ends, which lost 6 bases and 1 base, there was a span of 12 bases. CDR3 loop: CASSARGQNTEAFF. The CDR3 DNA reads TGTGCCAGCAGCGCCCGGGGACAGAACACTGAAGCTTTCTTT.

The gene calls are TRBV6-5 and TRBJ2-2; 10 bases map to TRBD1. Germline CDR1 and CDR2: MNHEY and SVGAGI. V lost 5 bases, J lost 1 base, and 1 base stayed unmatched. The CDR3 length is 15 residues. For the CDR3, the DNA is TGTGCCAGCAGTGGGGACAGGGGGAACACCGGGGAGCTGTTTTTT. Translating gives CASSGDRGNTGELFF.

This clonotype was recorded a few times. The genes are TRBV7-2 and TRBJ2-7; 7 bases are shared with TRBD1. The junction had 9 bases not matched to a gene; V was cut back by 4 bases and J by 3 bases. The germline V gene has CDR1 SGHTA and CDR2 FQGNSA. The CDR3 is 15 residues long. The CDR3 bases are TGTGCCAGCAGCTACCCGGGACAGAGGAACTACGAGCAGTACTTC. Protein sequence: CASSYPGQRNYEQYF.

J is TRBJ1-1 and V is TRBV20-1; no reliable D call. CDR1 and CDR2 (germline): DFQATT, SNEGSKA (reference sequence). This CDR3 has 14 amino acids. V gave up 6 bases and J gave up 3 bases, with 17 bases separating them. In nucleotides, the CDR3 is TGCAGTGCCCTAGAGAGAGCGTGGGACACTGAAGCTTTCTTT. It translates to CSALERAWDTEAFF.

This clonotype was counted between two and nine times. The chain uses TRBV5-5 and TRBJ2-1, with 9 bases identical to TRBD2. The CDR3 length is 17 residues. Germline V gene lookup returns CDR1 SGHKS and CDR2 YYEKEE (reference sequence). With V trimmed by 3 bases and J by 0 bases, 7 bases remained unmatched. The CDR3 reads CASSSRPSGTSYNEQFF. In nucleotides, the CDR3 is TGTGCCAGCAGCTCCCGTCCTAGCGGGACCTCCTACAATGAGCAGTTCTTC.

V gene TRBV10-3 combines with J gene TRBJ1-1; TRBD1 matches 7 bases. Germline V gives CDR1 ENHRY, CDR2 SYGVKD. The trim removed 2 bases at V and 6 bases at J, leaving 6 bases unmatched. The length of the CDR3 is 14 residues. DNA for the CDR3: TGTGCCATCAGTGAGGTTCAGGGGGGGGCTGAAGCTTTCTTT. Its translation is CAISEVQGGAEAFF.